The T cell receptor beta chain described here comes from a study of CD8 T cells in Susac syndrome. Germline CDR1 reads SGHNT; CDR2 reads YYREEE (reference sequence). The CDR3 is 12 amino acids. The germline V and J ends were trimmed by 2 bases and 8 bases, with 8 bases remaining between them. RNA was extracted with the RNeasy kit, and a quantity of roughly 0.45 to 1 ug was reverse transcribed using random hexamers. Each CDR3 protein is one row after TCRdb ran MiXCR on the immunoSEQ multiplex PCR reads. Of fewer than 150,000 distinct CDR3 sequences listed, 90% to 95% are singletons. Sample: CD4+ T cells from PBMCs. This receptor was obtained from a human donor in good health. J is TRBJ2-1 and V is TRBV5-4; D is undetermined. The CDR3 sequence is CASSLGSDEQFF. In DNA, the CDR3 is TGTGCCAGCAGCTTAGGATCGGATGAGCAGTTCTTC. The variable domain in full, completed from reference TRBV5-4 and TRBJ2-1, reads ETGVTQSPTHLIKTRGQQVTLRCSSQSGHNTVSWYQQALGQGPQFIFQYYREEENGRGNFPPRFSGLQFPNYSSELNVNALELDDSALYLCASSLGSDEQFFGPGTRLTVL.